Listed here are 27 T cell receptor beta chains from one sample, sequenced in a study of Graves' ophthalmopathy and Graves' hyperthyroidism. Amplification from RNA transcripts yielded the TCR beta CDR3 regions. RT-PCR was first run with HTBI primers, then multiplex PCR in a second round. TCRdb re-analysed the multiplex PCR reads in MiXCR, keeping a single row per CDR3 protein. The repertoire has around 590,000 distinct CDR3 sequences, about 35% of them found once; the top ten carry less than 4.5%. The sample taken for sequencing was peripheral blood or thyroid tissue (not recorded which). All receptors derive from an adult man with Graves' hyperthyroidism.

As for this clonotype: It may be a read error: a sequence one base away is much more abundant. The rearrangement joins TRBV7-9 to TRBJ2-6; TRBD1 might be the D (5 bases). Germline-derived CDR1 and CDR2 are SEHNR and FQNEAQ (reference sequence). This CDR3 has 16 residues. The CDR3, as DNA: TGTGCCAGCAGCTTTGTGGCCGGCTCTGGGGCCAGCGTCCTGACTTTC. Protein sequence: CASSFVAGSGASVLTF.

This clonotype was detected only a few times. The chain combines TRBV29-1 with TRBJ2-5; D is possibly TRBD1 (7 bases). The CDR3 contains 12 residues. Trimming cost V 8 bases and J 5 bases, with 15 bases left between them. From germline, CDR1 is SQVTM and CDR2 ANQGSEA. The CDR3 sequence is CSLEGAGETQYF. In nucleotides, the CDR3 is TGCAGCTTGGAGGGGGCCGGGGAGACCCAGTACTTC.

There are a few counts of this clonotype. The chain links TRBV4-1 to TRBJ2-7, with 7 bases aligning to TRBD1. Germline loops: CDR1 MGHRA, CDR2 YSYEKL. The V segment lost 7 bases and the J segment 5 bases; nucleotides outside the gene matches: 14. The CDR3 consists of 15 residues. CDR3 in DNA: TGCGCCAGCACCCCCGGCCCAGGGGGTATGGACGAGCAGTACTTC. Protein: CASTPGPGGMDEQYF.

Worth noting for this clonotype: This sequence may be a read error, since a much larger clone differs from it by one base. The chain couples TRBV7-9 to TRBJ1-1; no definite D call. This CDR3 is 12 amino acids long. The germline gives CDR1 SEHNR, CDR2 FQNEAQ (reference sequence). The germline V and J ends were trimmed by 5 bases and 6 bases, with 10 bases remaining between them. CDR3: CASSQGWAEAFF. CDR3 bases: TGTGCCAGCAGCCAAGGGTGGGCTGAAGCTTTCTTT.

This clonotype was observed a few times. V is TRBV7-9 and J is TRBJ2-7, with 12 bases lining up with TRBD1. The CDR3 loop spans 15 amino acids. The V and J ends lost 3 bases and 6 bases, in that order; junction bases with no gene match: 6. Germline-derived CDR1 and CDR2 are SEHNR and FQNEAQ (reference sequence). This chain's CDR3 is CASSFRDRGQLEQYF. DNA of the CDR3: TGTGCCAGCAGCTTCCGGGACAGGGGGCAGCTCGAGCAGTACTTC.

This clonotype was observed at least ten times. The chain carries TRBV10-3 and TRBJ1-6, with TRBD1 matching over 10 bases. CDR1 and CDR2 (germline): ENHRY, SYGVKD. This CDR3 spans 15 amino acids. The V gene end was trimmed by 4 bases and the J gene end by 9 bases; junction bases not matched to a gene: 6. Here the CDR3 reads CAISVSGTGVSPLHF. The CDR3 nucleotides are TGTGCCATCAGTGTGTCCGGGACAGGGGTTTCACCCCTCCACTTT.

V and J are TRBV29-1 and TRBJ2-5; no definite D call. V shed 8 bases and J shed 2 bases, with 6 bases lying between them. The CDR3 covers 10 residues. Looked up from germline, CDR1 is SQVTM and CDR2 is ANQGSEA. The CDR3 is CSTSQETQYF. CDR3 coding DNA: TGCAGCACCAGTCAAGAGACCCAGTACTTC.

This clonotype was picked up many times. The rearrangement joins TRBV7-9 to TRBJ2-7; 8 nucleotides align to TRBD1. The CDR3 spans 15 residues. V was pared by 4 bases and J by 2 bases, with 7 bases of the junction left unmatched. Germline CDR1 reads SEHNR; CDR2 reads FQNEAQ (reference sequence). In DNA, the CDR3 is TGTGCCAGCAGCTCCCCCATGACAGGGGCCTACGAGCAGTACTTC. Translation: CASSSPMTGAYEQYF.

Notes on this clonotype: This may arise from a read error, as a much more abundant clone is one base away. J is TRBJ2-7 and V is TRBV29-1; the D is unclear. Trimming took off 7 bases at V and 2 bases at J, with 9 bases between the two ends. This CDR3 has 11 residues. Germline CDR1 is SQVTM and CDR2 is ANQGSEA. The CDR3 here is CSAMWAYEQYF. CDR3 DNA sequence: TGCAGCGCTATGTGGGCCTACGAGCAGTACTTC.

The chain is built from TRBV10-2 and TRBJ2-2, with TRBD1 matching over 9 bases. Germline values: CDR1 WSHSY, CDR2 SAAADI. The CDR3 contains 15 residues. Losses at the gene ends were 3 bases for V and 6 bases for J; bases not matched to a gene: 5. The CDR3 DNA is TGCGCCAGCAGTGACGGGACAGGGTTTTCCGGGGAGCTGTTTTTT. It encodes CASSDGTGFSGELFF.

The rearrangement links TRBV29-1 to TRBJ1-4, with D possibly being TRBD1 (6 bases). Trimming removed 6 bases from V and 8 bases from J, with 13 bases in between. The CDR3 is 12 residues long. The germline CDR1 and CDR2 sequences are SQVTM and ANQGSEA. The CDR3 DNA reads TGCAGCGTAGTACAGGGTGACGAAAAACTGTTTTTT. Its translation: CSVVQGDEKLFF.

This clonotype was picked up a small number of times. The chain has TRBV20-1 and TRBJ2-5; D remains ambiguous. The length of the CDR3 is 20 residues. Germline CDR1 reads DFQATT; CDR2 reads SNEGSKA (reference sequence). Trimming removed 0 bases from V and 3 bases from J, with 29 bases in between. The CDR3 protein is CSARDYVGSGTPTTKETQYF. The DNA of the CDR3 is TGCAGTGCTAGAGATTATGTTGGGTCGGGTACCCCCACAACGAAAGAGACCCAGTACTTC.

This clonotype was observed a single time. In DNA form, the CDR3 reads TGCAGCCCCGTGATAGCGGTTAGCACAGATACGCAGTATTTT. Amino acid sequence: CSPVIAVSTDTQYF. This chain uses TRBV20-1 with TRBJ2-3; TRBD2 is a possible D gene (6 bases). This CDR3 comprises 14 residues. The germline gives CDR1 DFQATT, CDR2 SNEGSKA (reference sequence).

The chain recombines TRBV2 with TRBJ2-2; possible D gene TRBD1, 5 bases. The V end was cut by 2 bases, the J end by 3 bases, with 7 bases between. CDR1 is SNHLY and CDR2 is FYNNEI in the germline V gene. The CDR3 length is 14 residues. This CDR3 is CASSEFRDTGELFF. The DNA of the CDR3 is TGTGCCAGCAGTGAATTCAGGGACACCGGGGAGCTGTTTTTT.

This clonotype was observed a handful of times. The genes are TRBV7-9 and TRBJ2-3, with D unclear. CDR1 SEHNR and CDR2 FQNEAQ come from the germline V gene (reference sequence). Trimming removed 6 bases from V and 4 bases from J, with 8 bases in between. There are 12 residues in the CDR3. The CDR3: CASSQSADTQYF. DNA for the CDR3: TGTGCCAGCAGTCAAAGTGCAGATACGCAGTATTTT.

A few counts support this clonotype. The chain employs TRBV10-3 and TRBJ1-5; the D is unclear. V dropped 10 bases and J dropped 0 bases, with 10 bases sitting between them. Germline-derived CDR1 and CDR2 are ENHRY and SYGVKD. This CDR3 has 13 amino acids. The CDR3 sequence is CASLDYSNQPQHF. CDR3 bases: TGTGCCAGCCTTGATTATAGCAATCAGCCCCAGCATTTT.

This clonotype occurred many times. This rearrangement joins TRBV24-1 to TRBJ2-7; 10 nucleotides agree with TRBD2. Germline lookup yields CDR1 KGHDR and CDR2 SFDVKD. The J segment lost 8 bases and the V segment lost 4 bases, leaving 10 bases of the junction unmatched. The length of the CDR3 is 15 residues. The CDR3 region is CATSERTGTSEKQYF. The CDR3 nucleotides read TGTGCCACCAGTGAAAGAACCGGGACTAGCGAGAAGCAGTACTTC.

The table lists this clonotype with a few counts. Just one base apart from a much larger clone, this may be a read error. The gene calls are TRBV2 and TRBJ1-4; the D gene is possibly TRBD1 (5 bases). Trimming stripped 4 bases from V and 0 bases from J, with 12 bases between. The CDR3 runs 16 residues. Germline CDR1 reads SNHLY; CDR2 reads FYNNEI. CDR3 sequence (DNA): TGTGCCAGCAGTGGCCACAGGAGTGCAACTAATGAAAAACTGTTTTTT. Translated: CASSGHRSATNEKLFF.

This rearrangement joins TRBV5-5 to TRBJ1-1; TRBD1 aligns across 7 bases. V was clipped by 0 bases and J by 6 bases; unmatched bases: 11. Per germline, CDR1 SGHKS and CDR2 YYEKEE (reference sequence). This CDR3 contains 16 residues. CDR3 coding DNA: TGTGCCAGCAGCTTGGGTGCATTGTGGCAGGGGGCTGAAGCTTTCTTT. It codes for CASSLGALWQGAEAFF.

The chain uses TRBV2 and TRBJ1-5; 7 bases match TRBD1. This CDR3 has 17 residues. Germline V gene data show CDR1 as SNHLY and CDR2 as FYNNEI. V was pared by 6 bases and J by 2 bases, with 13 bases of the junction left unmatched. The CDR3 nucleotides read TGTGCCAGCAGCCAAGGCGAAGGGACAGTAGGCAATCAGCCCCAGCATTTT. Translated: CASSQGEGTVGNQPQHF.

This clonotype occurred a few times. The J gene is TRBJ1-2, the V gene TRBV7-8; no definite D call. Germline V gene sequence: CDR1 SGHVS, CDR2 FQNEAQ. The CDR3 spans 15 residues. V was trimmed by 4 bases and J by 3 bases, leaving 15 bases between them. The CDR3, as DNA: TGTGCCAGCAGCTCTCCCGGGAGCCGGGACTATGGCTACACCTTC. Amino acids: CASSSPGSRDYGYTF.

In this sample, this clonotype turned up many times. The chain links TRBV7-8 to TRBJ1-5; D is possibly TRBD1 (6 bases). The CDR3 is made up of 13 amino acids. CDR1 and CDR2 from the germline V gene are SGHVS and FQNEAQ. V was trimmed by 1 base and J by 5 bases, leaving 6 bases between them. The CDR3 bases are TGTGCCAGCAGCTTAGAGGGGGATCAGCCCCAGCATTTT. This codes for CASSLEGDQPQHF. Full variable domain (remainder filled in from reference TRBV7-8 and TRBJ1-5): GAGVSQSPRYKVAKRGQDVALRCDPISGHVSLFWYQQALGQGPEFLTYFQNEAQLDKSGLPSDRFFAERPEGSVSTLKIQRTQQEDSAVYLCASSLEGDQPQHFGDGTRLSIL.

This clonotype has a count of ten or more. This sequence joins TRBV12-3 or TRBV12-4 and TRBJ2-5; D unresolved. V lost 6 bases to trimming and J lost 5 bases, with 10 bases between them. CDR3 length: 12 amino acids. The CDR3, as DNA: TGTGCCAGCAGCTTATGGGGTGAGACCCAGTACTTC. This sequence encodes CASSLWGETQYF.

The J gene is TRBJ1-2, the V gene TRBV19; the D gene is possibly TRBD1 (6 bases). Germline V gene data show CDR1 as LNHDA and CDR2 as SQIVND (reference sequence). Trimming took off 5 bases at V and 4 bases at J, with 20 bases between the two ends. This CDR3 has 16 amino acids. For the CDR3, the DNA is TGTGCCAGTAGTCTAGGGGGAGGCTCGGCGAGCTATGGCTACACCTTC. Protein product: CASSLGGGSASYGYTF.

In regard to this clonotype: This may be a read error: a much more frequent sequence differs by one nucleotide. V is TRBV2 and J is TRBJ1-5, with D possibly matching TRBD1 (6 bases). Deletions cut 6 bases from V and 6 bases from J, with 18 bases between. CDR3 length equals 15 residues. Germline-derived CDR1 and CDR2 are SNHLY and FYNNEI. This CDR3 is CASSLTSGGRQPQHF. The CDR3 region has the DNA TGTGCCAGCAGCTTGACTTCCGGGGGCCGTCAGCCCCAGCATTTT. The whole variable domain, filled in from reference TRBV2 and TRBJ1-5, reads EPEVTQTPSHQVTQMGQEVILRCVPISNHLYFYWYRQILGQKVEFLVSFYNNEISEKSEIFDDQFSVERPDGSNFTLKIRSTKLEDSAMYFCASSLTSGGRQPQHFGDGTRLSIL.

At least ten counts were recorded for this clonotype. This sequence joins TRBV29-1 and TRBJ2-7; 9 bases are shared with TRBD2. V was pared by 5 bases and J by 0 bases, with 5 bases of the junction left unmatched. This CDR3 comprises 14 residues. Germline CDR1 SQVTM, CDR2 ANQGSEA. CDR3 loop: CSVQAGGSSYEQYF. As DNA, the CDR3 is TGCAGCGTTCAAGCGGGGGGTAGCTCCTACGAGCAGTACTTC.

Turning to this clonotype: This sequence may be a read error, since a much larger clone differs from it by one base. The V gene is TRBV25-1, the J gene TRBJ2-7; tentatively, D is TRBD2 (5 bases). Trimming took 3 bases from V and 2 from J, leaving 8 bases between them. The CDR3 is 13 amino acids. Germline V CDR1 and CDR2: MGHDK, SYGVNS. CDR3 DNA sequence: TGTGCCAGCAGTGAGGAGGTAGCCTACGAGCAGTACTTC. It codes for CASSEEVAYEQYF.